A selection of T cell receptor beta chains follows, all from one sample in a study of early stage breast cancer tumors. Data came from immunoSEQ multiplex PCR; TCRdb stores just in-frame clones and leaves some out. The sample holds approximately 48,000 clones, 80% to 95% seen once. Sequencing was performed on blood. The receptor source for this set is a person aged 70 to 85 with breast cancer. Each CDR3 is given without its conserved first and last residue. Fields, in order: J gene, V gene, CDR3 protein.

j_gene: TRBJ2-1; v_gene: TRBV11-2; CDR3aa: ASSLQPWGPGNEQF
j_gene: TRBJ1-5; v_gene: TRBV28; CDR3aa: ASSILRQPQH
j_gene: TRBJ2-7; v_gene: TRBV19; CDR3aa: ASSNPGAYEQY
j_gene: TRBJ1-6; v_gene: TRBV7-2; CDR3aa: ASSLYGGAVNSPLH
j_gene: TRBJ2-6; v_gene: TRBV5-1; CDR3aa: AGRQGSGANVLT
j_gene: TRBJ1-5; v_gene: TRBV7-8; CDR3aa: ASSFVTGNQPQH
j_gene: TRBJ1-4; v_gene: TRBV19; CDR3aa: ATQGQGKEKLF
j_gene: TRBJ2-7; v_gene: TRBV28; CDR3aa: ASVSGGEQY
j_gene: TRBJ2-3; v_gene: TRBV30; CDR3aa: AWSVGTSGTDTQY
j_gene: TRBJ1-5; v_gene: TRBV5-8; CDR3aa: ASSLRQGVVDNQPQH
j_gene: TRBJ2-3; v_gene: TRBV6-4; CDR3aa: ASSPERTGGTDTQY
j_gene: TRBJ1-4; v_gene: TRBV27; CDR3aa: ASSLNGRTGSEKLF
j_gene: TRBJ1-5; v_gene: TRBV10-3; CDR3aa: AISEPDQPQH
j_gene: TRBJ2-5; v_gene: TRBV7-8; CDR3aa: ASSLAAGVETQY
j_gene: TRBJ1-6; v_gene: TRBV10-3; CDR3aa: AISAGTGSSPLH
j_gene: TRBJ2-3; v_gene: TRBV5-1; CDR3aa: ASSLSGRANTQY
j_gene: TRBJ1-5; v_gene: TRBV7-6; CDR3aa: ASSWTGGLGQPQH
j_gene: TRBJ1-4; v_gene: TRBV5-1; CDR3aa: ASSDDRGTNEKLF
j_gene: TRBJ2-7; v_gene: TRBV9; CDR3aa: ASSPGLAGYEQY
j_gene: TRBJ2-5; v_gene: TRBV5-1; CDR3aa: ASRLGSRVRQETQY
j_gene: TRBJ2-1; v_gene: TRBV2; CDR3aa: ASRGRGLAGLYNEQF
j_gene: TRBJ2-3; v_gene: TRBV5-4; CDR3aa: ASSRGTSGRTDTQY
j_gene: TRBJ2-5; v_gene: TRBV23-1; CDR3aa: ASVREIAGQETQY
j_gene: TRBJ2-7; v_gene: TRBV6-5; CDR3aa: ASSFVESTGDYEQY
j_gene: TRBJ1-1; v_gene: TRBV5-1; CDR3aa: ASSYDPGPGTGGEAF
j_gene: TRBJ1-1; v_gene: TRBV10-3; CDR3aa: AISESANEAF
j_gene: TRBJ1-2; v_gene: TRBV5-6; CDR3aa: ASSSGQLGNYGYT
j_gene: TRBJ1-3; v_gene: TRBV4-3; CDR3aa: ASSQAGTGGDTIY
j_gene: TRBJ1-5; v_gene: TRBV4-1; CDR3aa: ASSQDSERPQH
j_gene: TRBJ1-2; v_gene: TRBV11-2; CDR3aa: ASSSIRDRVYYGYT
j_gene: TRBJ2-6; v_gene: TRBV21-1; CDR3aa: ASSKTVEQPSGANVLT
j_gene: TRBJ1-1; v_gene: TRBV19; CDR3aa: ASSSRDRYTEAF
j_gene: TRBJ2-5; v_gene: TRBV2; CDR3aa: ASSDNLAQETQY
j_gene: TRBJ2-3; v_gene: TRBV19; CDR3aa: ASSIAHGPDTQY
j_gene: TRBJ2-1; v_gene: TRBV9; CDR3aa: ASDTGGGYNEQF
j_gene: TRBJ2-6; v_gene: TRBV13; CDR3aa: ASSLQSGANVLT
j_gene: TRBJ2-1; v_gene: TRBV6-1; CDR3aa: ASSVGPAGDVEQF
j_gene: TRBJ2-3; v_gene: TRBV10-3; CDR3aa: AISWTSGGAQDTQY
j_gene: TRBJ2-3; v_gene: TRBV11-2; CDR3aa: ASSPRAAGGTDTQY
j_gene: TRBJ1-2; v_gene: TRBV11-2; CDR3aa: ASSLTRTGANT
j_gene: TRBJ2-5; v_gene: TRBV6-1; CDR3aa: ASTGNSWYQETQY
j_gene: TRBJ2-5; v_gene: TRBV27; CDR3aa: ASSLSGGQETQY
j_gene: TRBJ2-7; v_gene: TRBV30; CDR3aa: AWSVQYEQY
j_gene: TRBJ1-2; v_gene: TRBV6-1; CDR3aa: ASNREGNYGYT
j_gene: TRBJ2-1; v_gene: TRBV4-1; CDR3aa: ASSYRASGTILGNEQF
j_gene: TRBJ2-5; v_gene: TRBV7-2; CDR3aa: ASSLHRGMETQY
j_gene: TRBJ1-4; v_gene: TRBV5-1; CDR3aa: ASSFGQANEKLF
j_gene: TRBJ2-3; v_gene: TRBV5-4; CDR3aa: ASSFRLAQSTDTQY